The clone carrying this T cell receptor beta chain has just a few counts. Its antigen is unidentified. This CDR3 spans 13 amino acids. CDR1 and CDR2 from the germline V gene are DFQATT and SNEGSKA (reference sequence). Trimming removed 6 bases at V and 1 base at J, with 12 bases between. This entry belongs to a study of blood T cells in healthy people across ages. Using a J-beta primer mix together with a sample-barcoded 5' primer, a second PCR was run for roughly 7 to 12 cycles. MiXCR, run by TCRdb on the 5' RACE reads, gives a single entry per CDR3 protein. The sample lists fewer than 950,000 distinct CDR3 sequences; less than 70% were seen once. Study results and caveats: Estimated diversity, derived from one million T cells, was regarded as an underestimate.

Sample: blood. The genes are TRBV20-1 and TRBJ1-1, with D possibly matching TRBD1 (6 bases). This sequence originates from an elderly man in good health. Written as DNA, the CDR3 is TGCAGTGCACGGACGACAGGGAACACTGAAGCTTTCTTT. Its protein is CSARTTGNTEAFF.